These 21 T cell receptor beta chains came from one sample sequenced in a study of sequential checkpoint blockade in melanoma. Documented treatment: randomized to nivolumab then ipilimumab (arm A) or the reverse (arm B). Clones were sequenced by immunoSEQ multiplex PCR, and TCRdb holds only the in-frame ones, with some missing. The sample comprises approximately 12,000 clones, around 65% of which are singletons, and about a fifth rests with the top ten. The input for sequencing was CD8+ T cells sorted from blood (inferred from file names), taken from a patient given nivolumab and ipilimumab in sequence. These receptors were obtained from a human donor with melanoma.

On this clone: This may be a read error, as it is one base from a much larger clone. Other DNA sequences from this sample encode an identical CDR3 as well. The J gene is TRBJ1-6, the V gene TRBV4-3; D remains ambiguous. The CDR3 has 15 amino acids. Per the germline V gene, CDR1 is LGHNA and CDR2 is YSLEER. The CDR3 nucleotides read TGCGCCAGCAGCCAAAGGCAGCAGGTTAATTCCCCCCTCCACTTT. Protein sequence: CASSQRQQVNSPLHF.

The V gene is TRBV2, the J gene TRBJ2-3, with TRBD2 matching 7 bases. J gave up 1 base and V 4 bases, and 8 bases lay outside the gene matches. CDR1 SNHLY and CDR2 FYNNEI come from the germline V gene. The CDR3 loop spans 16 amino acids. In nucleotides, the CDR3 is TGTGCCAGCAGTGGGCGGCGGGAGATGGGCACAGATACGCAGTATTTT. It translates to CASSGRREMGTDTQYF.

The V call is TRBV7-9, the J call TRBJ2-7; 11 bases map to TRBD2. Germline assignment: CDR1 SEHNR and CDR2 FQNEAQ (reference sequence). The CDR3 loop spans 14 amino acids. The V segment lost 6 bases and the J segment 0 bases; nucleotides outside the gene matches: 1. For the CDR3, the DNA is TGTGCCAGCAGTACTAGCGGGAGCTCCTACGAGCAGTACTTC. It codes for CASSTSGSSYEQYF.

CDR3 sequence reads: CATSTPPWNEQFF. The DNA for the CDR3 is TGTGCCACCTCTACCCCACCCTGGAATGAGCAGTTCTTC. The V and J genes are TRBV15 and TRBJ2-1, with D hard to call. The germline V and J ends were trimmed by 8 bases and 7 bases, with 15 bases remaining between them. Germline V gene data show CDR1 as LNHNV and CDR2 as YYDKDF (reference sequence). The CDR3 spans 13 residues.

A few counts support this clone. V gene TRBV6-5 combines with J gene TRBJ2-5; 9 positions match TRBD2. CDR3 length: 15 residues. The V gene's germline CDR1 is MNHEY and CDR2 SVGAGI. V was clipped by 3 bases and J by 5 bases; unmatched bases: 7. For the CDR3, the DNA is TGTGCCAGCAGTTATGTCGCGGGAGGGATTGAGACCCAGTACTTC. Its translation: CASSYVAGGIETQYF.

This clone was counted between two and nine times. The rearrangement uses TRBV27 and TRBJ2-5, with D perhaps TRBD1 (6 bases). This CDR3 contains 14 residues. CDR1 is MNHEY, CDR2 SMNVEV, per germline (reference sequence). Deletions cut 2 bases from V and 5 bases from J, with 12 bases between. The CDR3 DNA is TGTGCCAGCAGTTTAGTGGACAGATGGGAGACCCAGTACTTC. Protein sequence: CASSLVDRWETQYF.

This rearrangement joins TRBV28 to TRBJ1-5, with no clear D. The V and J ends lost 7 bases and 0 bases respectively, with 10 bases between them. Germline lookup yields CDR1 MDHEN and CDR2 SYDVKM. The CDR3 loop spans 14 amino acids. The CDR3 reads CASTDTYSNQPQHF. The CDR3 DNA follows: TGTGCCAGCACCGACACTTATAGCAATCAGCCCCAGCATTTT.

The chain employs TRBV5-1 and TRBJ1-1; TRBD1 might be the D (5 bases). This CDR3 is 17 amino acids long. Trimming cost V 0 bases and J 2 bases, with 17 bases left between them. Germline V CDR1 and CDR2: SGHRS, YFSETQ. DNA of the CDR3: TGCGCCAGCAGCTTGGAGGGCTGGGGGGACGGCAACACTGAAGCTTTCTTT. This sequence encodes CASSLEGWGDGNTEAFF.

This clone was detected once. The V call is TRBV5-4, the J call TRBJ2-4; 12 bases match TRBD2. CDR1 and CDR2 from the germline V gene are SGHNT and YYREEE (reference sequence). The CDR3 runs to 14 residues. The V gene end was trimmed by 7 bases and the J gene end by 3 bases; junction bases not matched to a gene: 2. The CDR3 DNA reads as TGTGCCAGCGCTAGCGGGGGGGACAAAAACATTCAGTACTTC. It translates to CASASGGDKNIQYF. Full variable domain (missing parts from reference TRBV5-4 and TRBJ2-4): ETGVTQSPTHLIKTRGQQVTLRCSSQSGHNTVSWYQQALGQGPQFIFQYYREEENGRGNFPPRFSGLQFPNYSSELNVNALELDDSALYLCASASGGDKNIQYFGAGTRLSVL.

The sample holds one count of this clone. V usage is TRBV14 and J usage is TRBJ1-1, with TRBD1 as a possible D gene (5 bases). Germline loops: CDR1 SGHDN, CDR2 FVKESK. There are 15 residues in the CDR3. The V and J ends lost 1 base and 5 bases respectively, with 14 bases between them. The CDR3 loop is CASSQVGRRDTEAFF. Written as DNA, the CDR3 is TGTGCCAGCAGCCAAGTGGGACGGCGGGATACTGAAGCTTTCTTT. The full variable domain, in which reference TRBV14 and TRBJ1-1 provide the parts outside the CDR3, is EAGVTQFPSHSVIEKGQTVTLRCDPISGHDNLYWYRRVMGKEIKFLLHFVKESKQDESGMPNNRFLAERTGGTYSTLKVQPAELEDSGVYFCASSQVGRRDTEAFFGQGTRLTVV.

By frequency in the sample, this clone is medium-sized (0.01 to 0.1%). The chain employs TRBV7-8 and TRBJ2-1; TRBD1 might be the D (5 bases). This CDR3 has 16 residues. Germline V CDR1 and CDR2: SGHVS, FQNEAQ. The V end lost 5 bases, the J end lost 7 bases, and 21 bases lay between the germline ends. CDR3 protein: CASSPLGRAFRNEQFF. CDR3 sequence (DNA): TGTGCCAGCAGCCCCCTGGGCAGGGCATTTCGGAATGAGCAGTTCTTC.

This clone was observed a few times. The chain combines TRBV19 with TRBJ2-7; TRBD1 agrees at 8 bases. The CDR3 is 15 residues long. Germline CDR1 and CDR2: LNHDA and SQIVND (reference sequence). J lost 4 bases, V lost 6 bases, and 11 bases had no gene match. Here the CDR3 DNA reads TGTGCCAGTAGGAAGGTGACAGGGGACTGGTACGAGCAGTACTTC. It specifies CASRKVTGDWYEQYF. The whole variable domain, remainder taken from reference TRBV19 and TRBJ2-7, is DGGITQSPKYLFRKEGQNVTLSCEQNLNHDAMYWYRQDPGQGLRLIYYSQIVNDFQKGDIAEGYSVSREKKESFPLTVTSAQKNPTAFYLCASRKVTGDWYEQYFGPGTRLTVT.

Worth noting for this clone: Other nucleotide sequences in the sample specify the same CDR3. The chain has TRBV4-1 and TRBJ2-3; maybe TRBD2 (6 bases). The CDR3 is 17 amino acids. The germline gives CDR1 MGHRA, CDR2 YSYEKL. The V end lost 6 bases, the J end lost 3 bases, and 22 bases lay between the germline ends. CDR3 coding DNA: TGCGCCAGCAGTCAGAGCGGTAATCTGGGGAGGACAGATACGCAGTATTTT. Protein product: CASSQSGNLGRTDTQYF.

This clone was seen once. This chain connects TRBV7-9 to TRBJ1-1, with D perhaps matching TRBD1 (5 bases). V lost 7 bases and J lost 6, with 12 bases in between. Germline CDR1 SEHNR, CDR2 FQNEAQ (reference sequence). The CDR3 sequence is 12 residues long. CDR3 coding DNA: TGTGCCAGCATGACTTCCAGGGCTGAAGCTTTCTTT. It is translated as CASMTSRAEAFF. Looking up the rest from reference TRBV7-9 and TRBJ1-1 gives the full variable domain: DTGVSQNPRHKITKRGQNVTFRCDPISEHNRLYWYRQTLGQGPEFLTYFQNEAQLEKSRLLSDRFSAERPKGSFSTLEIQRTEQGDSAMYLCASMTSRAEAFFGQGTRLTVV.

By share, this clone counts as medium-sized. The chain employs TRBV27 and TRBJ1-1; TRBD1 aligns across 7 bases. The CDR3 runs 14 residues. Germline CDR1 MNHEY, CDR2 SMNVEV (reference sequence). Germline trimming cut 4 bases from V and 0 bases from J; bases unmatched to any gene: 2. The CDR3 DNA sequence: TGTGCCAGCAGTTCGGGACAGCTGAACACTGAAGCTTTCTTT. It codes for CASSSGQLNTEAFF.

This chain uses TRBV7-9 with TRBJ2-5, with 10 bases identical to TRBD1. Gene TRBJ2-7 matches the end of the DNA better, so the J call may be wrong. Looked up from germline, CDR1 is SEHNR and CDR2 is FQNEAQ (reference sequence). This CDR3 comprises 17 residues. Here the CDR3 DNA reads TGTGCCAGCAGCGGGAGAGGGCGGACAGGGGGGCCATACGAGCAGTACTTC. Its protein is CASSGRGRTGGPYEQYF.

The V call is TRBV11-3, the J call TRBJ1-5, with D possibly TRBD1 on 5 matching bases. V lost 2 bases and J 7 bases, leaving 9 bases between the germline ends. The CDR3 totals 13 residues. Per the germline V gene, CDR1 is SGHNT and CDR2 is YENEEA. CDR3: CASSLRGEQPQHF. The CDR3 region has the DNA TGTGCCAGCAGCTTAAGGGGCGAACAGCCCCAGCATTTT.

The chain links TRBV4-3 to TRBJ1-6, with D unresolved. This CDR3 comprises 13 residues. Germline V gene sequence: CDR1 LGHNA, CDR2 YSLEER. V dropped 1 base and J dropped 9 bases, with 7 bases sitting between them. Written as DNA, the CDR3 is TGCGCCAGCAGCCAAGCCGGAGGTTCACCCCTCCACTTT. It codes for CASSQAGGSPLHF.

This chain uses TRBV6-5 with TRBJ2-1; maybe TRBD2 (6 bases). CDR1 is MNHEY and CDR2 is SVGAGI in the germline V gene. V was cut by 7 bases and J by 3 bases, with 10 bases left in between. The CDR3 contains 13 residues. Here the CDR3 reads CASKEGLYNEQFF. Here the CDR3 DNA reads TGTGCCAGCAAGGAGGGCCTCTACAATGAGCAGTTCTTC.

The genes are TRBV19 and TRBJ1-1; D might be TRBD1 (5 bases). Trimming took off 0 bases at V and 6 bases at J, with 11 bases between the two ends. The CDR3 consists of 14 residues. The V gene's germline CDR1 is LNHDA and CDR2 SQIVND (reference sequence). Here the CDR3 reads CASSIDPGSPEAFF. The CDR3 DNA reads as TGTGCCAGTAGTATAGATCCAGGGTCTCCTGAAGCTTTCTTT.

For the CDR3, the DNA is TGCGCCAGCAGCCAGTCATGGGGGACAGGGATCACCTACGAGCAGTACTTC. This encodes CASSQSWGTGITYEQYF. The V and J genes are TRBV4-1 and TRBJ2-7, with TRBD1 matching 9 bases. The CDR3 is made up of 17 amino acids. CDR1 and CDR2 from the germline V gene are MGHRA and YSYEKL. V was clipped by 3 bases and J by 2 bases; unmatched bases: 11.